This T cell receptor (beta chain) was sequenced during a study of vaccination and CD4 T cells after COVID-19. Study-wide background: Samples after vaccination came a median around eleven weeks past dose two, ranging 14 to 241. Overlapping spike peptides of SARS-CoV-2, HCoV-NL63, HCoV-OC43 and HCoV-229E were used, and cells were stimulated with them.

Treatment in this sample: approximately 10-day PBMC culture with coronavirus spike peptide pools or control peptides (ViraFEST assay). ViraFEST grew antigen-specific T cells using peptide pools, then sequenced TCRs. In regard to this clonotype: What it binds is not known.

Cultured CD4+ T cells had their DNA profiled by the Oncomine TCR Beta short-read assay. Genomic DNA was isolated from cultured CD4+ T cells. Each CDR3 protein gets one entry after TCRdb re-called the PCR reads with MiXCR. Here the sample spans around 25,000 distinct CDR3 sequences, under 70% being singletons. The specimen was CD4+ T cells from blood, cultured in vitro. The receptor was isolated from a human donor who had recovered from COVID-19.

CDR3 loop: CSATAPSSYEQYF. For the CDR3, the DNA is TGCAGTGCTACCGCACCGAGCTCCTACGAGCAGTACTTC. The chain couples TRBV20-1 to TRBJ2-7, with D uncertain. The V gene's germline CDR1 is DFQATT and CDR2 SNEGSKA (reference sequence). The V end was cut by 4 bases, the J end by 0 bases, with 10 bases between. The CDR3 has 13 amino acids.